The clone carrying this TCR beta chain appeared once. Its antigen is unknown. Different DNA sequences within this sample yield the same CDR3. CD45RO-negative CD8 cells positively selected for CCR7 made up the naive population, which excluded terminally differentiated effector memory CD45RA+ cells. This specimen comes from a study of shared clonotypes between healthy human individuals. Study findings and constraints: Non-shared clonotypes had lower generation probabilities than clonotypes shared by all four sorted-subset donors. The sharing of 5% to 6.5% of naive CD4 clonotypes was seen across a handful of donors.

Deep-level assay runs were performed. Clones were read by immunoSEQ multiplex PCR, and TCRdb kept only the in-frame ones, dropping some. The sample contains about 2.1 million clones, over 85% of which appear only once. Looked up from germline, CDR1 is SGHRS and CDR2 is YFSETQ. V lost 0 bases, J lost 4 bases, and 7 bases lay in between. This CDR3 is built from 13 residues. The receptor was derived from a man aged 18 to 29 in good health. Some clones in this sample may be carry-over from other donors' samples. Sequenced material: naive CD8+ T cells from PBMCs. The genes are TRBV5-1 and TRBJ1-1, with unresolved D. The CDR3 DNA reads TGCGCCAGCAGCTTGGAGGTAGGCACTGAAGCTTTCTTT. As protein: CASSLEVGTEAFF.